This T cell receptor beta chain was sequenced during a study of T cells after yellow fever vaccination. This clonotype was counted only a few times. The antigen remains unidentified. UMIs and a universal primer site were added when TCR cDNA was made by 5'RACE template switching. MiXCR, applied by TCRdb to the 5' RACE reads, yields one record per CDR3 protein. The sample holds more than 300,000 distinct CDR3 sequences, about 6.9% seen once. Germline V CDR1 and CDR2: MNHNS, SASEGT. CDR3 size: 13 residues. Study-wide results and caveats: Clones from primary vaccination mostly reappeared after the booster (approximately 95% CD4, less than 90% CD8).

Sequencing used PBMCs, obtained roughly seven weeks after the first yellow fever vaccination. J is TRBJ1-5 and V is TRBV6-1; D is perhaps TRBD1 (6 bases). The receptor's source is a man younger than 30 who received the YFV17D yellow fever vaccine. The chain's CDR3 is CASGADPNQPQHF. The DNA of the CDR3 is TGTGCTTCGGGGGCAGATCCCAATCAGCCCCAGCATTTT.